This record covers a single T cell receptor (beta chain). The antigen is unknown. The germline CDR1 and CDR2 sequences are SGHVS and FNYEAQ. V was trimmed by 2 bases and J by 6 bases, leaving 13 bases between them. The CDR3 totals 14 residues. These data come from a study of molecular identifiers for immune sequencing clone quantification. Bulk libraries came from a prior protocol with listed TCR primers. Each CDR3 protein is one row after TCRdb ran MiXCR on the PCR reads. This table holds about half a million distinct CDR3 sequences, about 21% found once. General study points: Clones above 20 RNA copies contained over 98% of effector molecules but under 1% of naive ones.

Investigators produced naive CD8 libraries from around 20,000 to 1,000,000 sorted cells, drawing on 10%, 30% or 50% RNA. The CD8+CD4-CCR7+CD45RA+ phenotype defined the sorted naive CD8 T cells. This chain connects TRBV7-6 to TRBJ2-5; D is unclear. Sequencing used naive CD8+ T cells from blood, with Jurkat cell RNA spiked in. Documented subset: FACS-sorted CD8+CD4-CCR7+CD45RA+ naive T cells. The clonotype originates from a human donor in good health. Some libraries in this study had Jurkat cell RNA spiked in. Here the CDR3 DNA reads TGTGCCAGCAGCTTATTGGACCTTAAGAAGACCCAGTACTTC. It yields the protein CASSLLDLKKTQYF.